One and the same sample provided the 23 T cell receptor beta chains below, sequenced in a study of glioma-infiltrating T cells after dendritic cell vaccination. Measured with immunoSEQ multiplex PCR; TCRdb has only the in-frame clones, and not every one. The sample records around 83,000 clones, around 85% being singletons. Time point described: after dendritic cell vaccination, including at tumor progression/relapse. The sequenced sample was blood, obtained after dendritic cell vaccination. Receptor source: a human donor with glioblastoma.

The genes are TRBV11-3 and TRBJ2-7, with 11 bases identical to TRBD2. Per the germline V gene, CDR1 is SGHNT and CDR2 is YENEEA. The trim removed 5 bases at V and 4 bases at J, leaving 10 bases unmatched. CDR3 length: 16 amino acids. The CDR3 sequence: CASSPGTSGGLYEQYF. CDR3 nucleotides: TGTGCCAGCAGCCCCGGGACTAGCGGAGGCTTATACGAGCAGTACTTC. Complete variable domain (other parts from reference TRBV11-3 and TRBJ2-7): EAGVVQSPRYKIIEKKQPVAFWCNPISGHNTLYWYLQNLGQGPELLIRYENEEAVDDSQLPKDRFSAERLKGVDSTLKIQPAELGDSAVYLCASSPGTSGGLYEQYFGPGTRLTVT.

This clone was seen just once. The J gene is TRBJ2-5, the V gene TRBV11-3; possibly TRBD2 for D (6 bases). V lost 5 bases, J lost 7 bases, and 14 bases lay in between. CDR1 and CDR2 (germline): SGHNT, YENEEA. The CDR3 sequence is 13 residues long. The CDR3 coding sequence is TGTGCCAGCAGCGACGGGACTGTGGGGACCCAGTACTTC. It codes for CASSDGTVGTQYF.

CDR3 nucleotides: TGTGCCAGCAGCGGGGGGGTGTACAATGAGCAGTTCTTC. This sequence encodes CASSGGVYNEQFF. The chain employs TRBV6-4 and TRBJ2-1; 8 nucleotides line up with TRBD2. J gave up 4 bases and V 6 bases, and 2 bases lay outside the gene matches. The length of the CDR3 is 13 residues. Germline V gene sequence: CDR1 MRHNA, CDR2 SNTAGT.

The CDR3 DNA reads TGTGCCAGCAGTTTAACGGGTACGGGGACCGGGGAGCTGTTTTTT. It translates to CASSLTGTGTGELFF. The chain joins TRBV28 to TRBJ2-2, with D tentatively TRBD2 (5 bases). Germline V gene data show CDR1 as MDHEN and CDR2 as SYDVKM. CDR3 length: 15 residues. Between the trimmed V and J ends, which lost 2 bases and 5 bases, there was a span of 12 bases.

There are a few counts of this clone. The chain couples TRBV19 to TRBJ2-5, with D perhaps TRBD2 (5 bases). The CDR3 extends over 13 amino acids. V shed 5 bases and J shed 2 bases, with 9 bases lying between them. Germline V lookup: CDR1 LNHDA, CDR2 SQIVND (reference sequence). The CDR3 nucleotides read TGTGCCAGTAGTCCGGACTTTCAAGAGACCCAGTACTTC. It encodes CASSPDFQETQYF.

The V gene is TRBV10-2, the J gene TRBJ2-7; a possible D gene is TRBD1 (5 bases). CDR1 and CDR2 (germline): WSHSY, SAAADI. Trimming cost V 8 bases and J 2 bases, with 10 bases left between them. The CDR3 runs 12 residues. CDR3 coding DNA: TGCGCCAGCGGCCAGGGAACCTACGAGCAGTACTTC. Encoded protein: CASGQGTYEQYF.

The CDR3 DNA is TGTGCCAGCAGCCCTGCCGGGTCCCGGGGCTACGAGCAGTACTTC. Encoded protein: CASSPAGSRGYEQYF. This sequence joins TRBV25-1 and TRBJ2-7, with D maybe TRBD2 (5 bases). The germline gives CDR1 MGHDK, CDR2 SYGVNS. With 6 bases removed from V and 3 bases from J, the gap between germline ends came to 18 bases. The CDR3 totals 15 residues.

The rearrangement links TRBV19 to TRBJ1-1, with D maybe TRBD1 (5 bases). This CDR3 spans 12 amino acids. The germline gives CDR1 LNHDA, CDR2 SQIVND (reference sequence). The V and J ends lost 5 bases and 5 bases respectively, with 9 bases between them. DNA for the CDR3: TGTGCCAGTAGTTTCGGGGGAACTGAAGCTTTCTTT. Its protein product is CASSFGGTEAFF.

This rearrangement joins TRBV6-5 to TRBJ1-3; no clear D gene. Germline assignment: CDR1 MNHEY and CDR2 SVGAGI. Trimming removed 6 bases at V and 6 bases at J, with 18 bases between. This CDR3 comprises 15 residues. The CDR3 DNA sequence: TGTGCCAGCAGAAACGGGCCCGGGAGGGAAAACACCATATATTTT. Translation: CASRNGPGRENTIYF.

V and J are TRBV6-5 and TRBJ1-5, with D unclear. Trimming removed 5 bases from V and 0 bases from J, with 8 bases in between. The CDR3 extends over 14 amino acids. Germline V gene sequence: CDR1 MNHEY, CDR2 SVGAGI. This chain's CDR3 is CASSRTYSNQPQHF. The CDR3, as DNA: TGTGCCAGCAGTCGGACTTATAGCAATCAGCCCCAGCATTTT.

The rearrangement uses TRBV4-2 and TRBJ1-2; perhaps TRBD1 as D (5 bases). This CDR3 comprises 15 residues. The V gene lost 0 bases and the J gene lost 2 bases, with 10 bases spanning the gap. Germline CDR1 LGHNA, CDR2 YNFKEQ. The CDR3 here is CASSQERGWNYGYTF. For the CDR3, the DNA is TGTGCCAGCAGCCAAGAAAGGGGTTGGAACTATGGCTACACCTTC.

The chain carries TRBV5-6 and TRBJ2-1; 10 bases align to TRBD2. This CDR3 has 19 amino acids. J was trimmed by 2 bases and V by 1 base; bases with no gene match: 12. Germline V gives CDR1 SGHDT, CDR2 YYEEEE. In DNA form, the CDR3 reads TGTGCCAGCAGCTTGTTGTCTAGCGGGGGACTGAACCCCTACAATGAGCAGTTCTTC. Amino acid sequence: CASSLLSSGGLNPYNEQFF.

The CDR3 coding sequence is TGTGCCAGCAGACCTCAGGATGATGAGCAGTTCTTC. Residues: CASRPQDDEQFF. This chain uses TRBV6-6 with TRBJ2-1; no clear D gene. Germline V gene data show CDR1 as MNHNY and CDR2 as SVGAGI (reference sequence). CDR3 length equals 12 residues. V was shortened by 6 bases and J by 8 bases, with 11 bases between the two germline ends.

The CDR3 DNA is TGTGCCAGCACAGGGCGGAATCAGCCCCAGCATTTT. It translates to CASTGRNQPQHF. This sequence joins TRBV28 and TRBJ1-5; D is perhaps TRBD1 (5 bases). The V gene lost 7 bases and the J gene lost 4 bases, with 8 bases spanning the gap. The germline V gene has CDR1 MDHEN and CDR2 SYDVKM. The CDR3 loop spans 12 amino acids.

The chain links TRBV6-6 to TRBJ1-1, with D maybe TRBD1 (6 bases). V gave up 8 bases and J gave up 1 base, with 11 bases separating them. The CDR3 runs to 13 residues. The germline CDR1 and CDR2 sequences are MNHNY and SVGAGI (reference sequence). CDR3 loop: CASLWTANTEAFF. The CDR3 nucleotides read TGTGCCAGCCTGTGGACAGCGAACACTGAAGCTTTCTTT.

The chain is built from TRBV9 and TRBJ2-2, with D unclear. Trimming shortened V by 0 bases and J by 8 bases, and 14 bases separated the two germline ends. This CDR3 region has 15 residues. Germline V lookup: CDR1 SGDLS, CDR2 YYNGEE. The CDR3 here is CASSVEWLSGGELFF. For the CDR3, the DNA is TGTGCCAGCAGCGTAGAGTGGCTCTCCGGGGGGGAGCTGTTTTTT.

The chain uses TRBV7-3 and TRBJ1-1; 7 nucleotides match TRBD1. The germline gives CDR1 SGHTA, CDR2 FQGTGA. The CDR3 is 16 amino acids. V lost 0 bases to trimming and J lost 7 bases; unmatched junction nucleotides: 11. CDR3 nucleotide sequence: TGTGCCAGCAGCTTAACCCCTATGACAGGGACGGGTGAAGCTTTCTTT. Protein product: CASSLTPMTGTGEAFF.

The chain couples TRBV30 to TRBJ2-5; TRBD2 matches 11 bases. Matching the DNA end better, TRBJ2-7 makes the J call doubtful. This CDR3 comprises 14 residues. Per the germline V gene, CDR1 is GTSNPN and CDR2 is SVGIG (reference sequence). In DNA form, the CDR3 reads TGTGCCCTGGATGCCTCTAGCGGGAGGCACGAGCAGTACTTC. Its protein is CALDASSGRHEQYF.

This clone was seen once. This chain connects TRBV4-1 to TRBJ1-5, with 8 bases that match TRBD1. The CDR3 is made up of 18 amino acids. Trimming removed 0 bases from V and 5 bases from J; junction bases left unmatched: 12. CDR1 is MGHRA, CDR2 YSYEKL, per germline. For the CDR3, the DNA is TGCGCCAGCAGCCAAGATCCCTTCGCCAGGGGGCGAGATCAGCCCCAGCATTTT. Its protein is CASSQDPFARGRDQPQHF.

The rearrangement uses TRBV12-2 and TRBJ1-2. TRBV12-2 is described as a pseudogene. The CDR3 covers 11 residues. This chain's CDR3 is CASRSPGRSTF. CDR3 bases: TGTGCAAGTCGCTCCCCGGGTAGGTCCACCTTC.

The chain carries TRBV5-5 and TRBJ2-7, with D possibly being TRBD1 (6 bases). Between the trimmed V and J ends, which lost 2 bases and 6 bases, there was a span of 9 bases. Germline CDR1 is SGHKS and CDR2 is YYEKEE (reference sequence). The CDR3 is 12 residues long. CDR3 DNA: TGTGCCAGCAGCTTCGTGGACAGCGAGCAGTACTTC. Translated, it gives CASSFVDSEQYF. Combining the CDR3 with reference TRBV5-5 and TRBJ2-7 gives the whole variable domain DAGVTQSPTHLIKTRGQQVTLRCSPISGHKSVSWYQQVLGQGPQFIFQYYEKEERGRGNFPDRFSARQFPNYSSELNVNALLLGDSALYLCASSFVDSEQYFGPGTRLTVT.

CDR3 nucleotides: TGTGCCAGCTCACCATCTGAGGGGGCGCGGGAGACCCAGTACTTC. Protein product: CASSPSEGARETQYF. The chain uses TRBV18 and TRBJ2-5; TRBD1 matches at 7 bases. Unmatched junction bases numbered 8, after V lost 2 bases and J lost 5 bases. Per the germline V gene, CDR1 is KGHSH and CDR2 is LQKENI. The CDR3 runs to 15 residues. The entire variable domain, with the rest obtained from reference TRBV18 and TRBJ2-5, is as follows: NAGVMQNPRHLVRRRGQEARLRCSPMKGHSHVYWYRQLPEEGLKFMVYLQKENIIDESGMPKERFSAEFPKEGPSILRIQQVVRGDSAAYFCASSPSEGARETQYFGPGTRLLVL.

The J gene is TRBJ2-7, the V gene TRBV18; 10 bases fit TRBD1. This CDR3 is 15 amino acids long. Germline CDR1 reads KGHSH; CDR2 reads LQKENI. The V and J ends lost 3 bases and 3 bases, in that order; junction bases with no gene match: 5. The CDR3 loop reads CASSPGTGAGYEQYF. In nucleotides, the CDR3 is TGTGCCAGCTCACCCGGGACAGGGGCGGGCTACGAGCAGTACTTC.